These 32 T cell receptor beta chains were all obtained from the same sample, sequenced in a study of beta chain features in type 1 diabetes. As every portion of the isolated RNA was reverse transcribed, the sequencing read expressed TCRB transcripts. Only in-frame clones appear in the TCRdb table, and some are missing; sequencing was by immunoSEQ multiplex PCR. This table holds just under 150,000 clones, more than 9% found once. Sequenced material: naive CD4+ T cells from blood. The receptors shown here come from a man between 18 and 35 years old in good health.

This clone was seen a few times. This chain joins TRBV5-1 and TRBJ2-7; the D gene is possibly TRBD1 (5 bases). The CDR3 length is 11 residues. The germline V and J ends were trimmed by 4 bases and 6 bases, with 8 bases remaining between them. CDR1 and CDR2 (germline): SGHRS, YFSETQ. The CDR3 nucleotides read TGCGCCAGCAGCCACGACAGCGAGCAGTACTTC. Protein sequence: CASSHDSEQYF.

V is TRBV10-3 and J is TRBJ2-2, with D possibly being TRBD2 (6 bases). V lost 6 bases, J lost 1 base, and 15 bases lay in between. Germline V gene data show CDR1 as ENHRY and CDR2 as SYGVKD. The CDR3 sequence is 16 residues long. The CDR3 bases are TGTGCCATCAGCGGCAAGAGACTAGAGAACACCGGGGAGCTGTTTTTT. Its protein is CAISGKRLENTGELFF.

This clone has more than one count but fewer than ten. This chain links TRBV7-9 with TRBJ2-3; 8 bases fit TRBD2. J gave up 2 bases and V 6 bases, and 7 bases lay outside the gene matches. The CDR3 consists of 15 residues. Germline CDR1 SEHNR, CDR2 FQNEAQ (reference sequence). Written as DNA, the CDR3 is TGTGCCAGCAGGCGAGCGGGGGCCTACACAGATACGCAGTATTTT. Protein: CASRRAGAYTDTQYF. Variable domain in full (rest from reference TRBV7-9 and TRBJ2-3): DTGVSQNPRHKITKRGQNVTFRCDPISEHNRLYWYRQTLGQGPEFLTYFQNEAQLEKSRLLSDRFSAERPKGSFSTLEIQRTEQGDSAMYLCASRRAGAYTDTQYFGPGTRLTVL.

This chain uses TRBV7-2 with TRBJ2-2; D is perhaps TRBD1 (5 bases). V dropped 1 base and J dropped 7 bases, with 19 bases sitting between them. This CDR3 spans 17 amino acids. The germline V gene encodes CDR1 SGHTA and CDR2 FQGNSA. The CDR3 sequence: CASSLDSGQGIYGELFF. Written as DNA, the CDR3 is TGTGCCAGCAGCTTAGACTCCGGGCAGGGAATCTACGGGGAGCTGTTTTTT.

This chain uses TRBV18 with TRBJ1-4, with 8 bases identical to TRBD1. CDR1 and CDR2 (germline): KGHSH, LQKENI. The CDR3 consists of 17 residues. Germline trimming cut 0 bases from V and 2 bases from J; bases unmatched to any gene: 5. Here the CDR3 reads CASSPPVQGATNEKLFF. The CDR3 nucleotides read TGTGCCAGCTCACCACCGGTGCAGGGGGCTACTAATGAAAAACTGTTTTTT.

CDR3 region: CASSIDPGTGNTGELFF. In DNA, the CDR3 is TGTGCCAGTAGTATAGATCCGGGGACAGGGAACACCGGGGAGCTGTTTTTT. This chain joins TRBV19 and TRBJ2-2; TRBD1 matches 8 bases. J was trimmed by 1 base and V by 0 bases; bases with no gene match: 4. Germline values: CDR1 LNHDA, CDR2 SQIVND (reference sequence). This CDR3 comprises 17 residues.

The chain uses TRBV5-1 and TRBJ2-1; 7 bases map to TRBD1. CDR1 and CDR2 from the germline V gene are SGHRS and YFSETQ. V shed 7 bases, J shed 6 bases, and the junction held 22 bases outside the gene matches. The CDR3 covers 18 residues. The CDR3 bases are TGCGCCAGCGGCCTGGAGAGGGGGCGCGCGCGGCTGGTCAATGAGCAGTTCTTC. It encodes CASGLERGRARLVNEQFF.

This clone was observed a few times. The chain has TRBV28 and TRBJ1-6; 7 nucleotides line up with TRBD1. In germline, CDR1 is MDHEN, CDR2 SYDVKM. This CDR3 is 13 amino acids long. V shed 5 bases, J shed 8 bases, and the junction held 3 bases outside the gene matches. CDR3 coding DNA: TGTGCCAGCAGTCCTGACAGGGATTCACCCCTCCACTTT. Translating gives CASSPDRDSPLHF.

The genes are TRBV18 and TRBJ1-5; 12 bases align to TRBD1. The length of the CDR3 is 15 residues. Per germline, CDR1 KGHSH and CDR2 LQKENI. V trimming: 5 bases; J trimming: 6 bases; junction bases outside the gene matches: 5. CDR3 amino acids: CASSEGTGGPQPQHF. DNA for the CDR3: TGTGCCAGCTCAGAGGGGACAGGGGGCCCTCAGCCCCAGCATTTT. Filled out from reference TRBV18 and TRBJ1-5, the complete variable domain reads NAGVMQNPRHLVRRRGQEARLRCSPMKGHSHVYWYRQLPEEGLKFMVYLQKENIIDESGMPKERFSAEFPKEGPSILRIQQVVRGDSAAYFCASSEGTGGPQPQHFGDGTRLSIL.

The V call is TRBV7-6, the J call TRBJ2-1; TRBD2 agrees at 9 bases. Germline V gives CDR1 SGHVS, CDR2 FNYEAQ. This CDR3 comprises 16 residues. V lost 3 bases, J lost 4 bases, and 7 bases stayed unmatched. The CDR3 DNA follows: TGTGCCAGCAGCTTCCTCGGTGCGGGGGGGTACAATGAGCAGTTCTTC. Its translation is CASSFLGAGGYNEQFF.

The table lists this clone with many counts. V gene TRBV29-1 combines with J gene TRBJ1-2; 9 nucleotides line up with TRBD1. The CDR3 covers 12 residues. Germline CDR1 and CDR2: SQVTM and ANQGSEA. Unmatched junction bases numbered 4, after V lost 6 bases and J lost 5 bases. The CDR3 is CSVGQGLYGYTF. CDR3 bases: TGCAGCGTGGGACAGGGACTATATGGCTACACCTTC. The full variable domain, rest sourced from reference TRBV29-1 and TRBJ1-2, is SAVISQKPSRDICQRGTSLTIQCQVDSQVTMMFWYRQQPGQSLTLIATANQGSEATYESGFVIDKFPISRPNLTFSTLTVSNMSPEDSSIYLCSVGQGLYGYTFGSGTRLTVV.

This clone showed up many times. The rearrangement uses TRBV29-1 and TRBJ2-7, with D uncertain. Trimming took 3 bases from V and 3 from J, leaving 6 bases between them. CDR1 is SQVTM and CDR2 is ANQGSEA in the germline V gene. This CDR3 contains 11 residues. CDR3 sequence (DNA): TGCAGCGTTGACCGAGGCTACGAGCAGTACTTC. Encoded protein: CSVDRGYEQYF.

The chain couples TRBV11-2 to TRBJ2-2, with 9 bases matching TRBD1. The length of the CDR3 is 15 residues. With V trimmed by 3 bases and J by 6 bases, 5 bases remained unmatched. In germline, CDR1 is SGHAT, CDR2 FQNNGV. The CDR3 nucleotides are TGTGCCAGCAGCTTCACAGGGGGCGCCGCCGGGGAGCTGTTTTTT. Amino acid sequence: CASSFTGGAAGELFF. Full variable domain (rest looked up from reference TRBV11-2 and TRBJ2-2): EAGVAQSPRYKIIEKRQSVAFWCNPISGHATLYWYQQILGQGPKLLIQFQNNGVVDDSQLPKDRFSAERLKGVDSTLKIQPAKLEDSAVYLCASSFTGGAAGELFFGEGSRLTVL.

The CDR3 region is CASSRKSTGGGSEQYF. Here the CDR3 DNA reads TGTGCCAGCAGCCGAAAATCGACAGGGGGAGGAAGCGAGCAGTACTTC. The chain combines TRBV7-2 with TRBJ2-7, with 9 nucleotides matching TRBD1. The CDR3 length is 16 residues. The trim removed 5 bases at V and 6 bases at J, leaving 14 bases unmatched. Germline V lookup: CDR1 SGHTA, CDR2 FQGNSA.

Many counts were recorded for this clone. This sequence joins TRBV4-3 and TRBJ2-4; 10 bases match TRBD2. Germline V CDR1 and CDR2: LGHNA, YSLEER. With 3 bases clipped from V and 4 bases from J, the junction kept 3 bases outside the gene matches. CDR3 length equals 15 residues. The CDR3 spells CASSQASGGKNIQYF. As DNA, the CDR3 is TGCGCCAGCAGCCAGGCTAGCGGGGGAAAAAACATTCAGTACTTC.

The chain has TRBV18 and TRBJ1-2; a possible D gene is TRBD1 (5 bases). The CDR3 has 14 residues. In germline, CDR1 is KGHSH, CDR2 LQKENI. Trimming pared 4 bases from V and 1 base from J, leaving 10 bases between. CDR3 nucleotide sequence: TGTGCCAGCTCACGACCTGACAGTAACTATGGCTACACCTTC. It codes for CASSRPDSNYGYTF.

The CDR3 DNA reads TGTGCCAGCAGCTTTCTTAGCGGGGGCCAAGAGACCCAGTACTTC. Translated, it gives CASSFLSGGQETQYF. The chain has TRBV7-9 and TRBJ2-5; 9 nucleotides align to TRBD2. The CDR3 runs 15 residues. CDR1 SEHNR and CDR2 FQNEAQ come from the germline V gene (reference sequence). The V segment lost 3 bases and the J segment 1 base; nucleotides outside the gene matches: 3.

In this sample, this clone turned up a few times. The chain is built from TRBV5-6 and TRBJ1-5; 7 bases match TRBD1. Germline CDR1 is SGHDT and CDR2 is YYEEEE. The CDR3 contains 14 residues. V lost 3 bases to trimming and J lost 4 bases; unmatched junction nucleotides: 4. The CDR3 DNA is TGTGCCAGCAGCTGGGGACAGACTAATCAGCCCCAGCATTTT. Amino acids: CASSWGQTNQPQHF. Complete variable domain (other parts from reference TRBV5-6 and TRBJ1-5): DAGVTQSPTHLIKTRGQQVTLRCSPKSGHDTVSWYQQALGQGPQFIFQYYEEEERQRGNFPDRFSGHQFPNYSSELNVNALLLGDSALYLCASSWGQTNQPQHFGDGTRLSIL.

This clone was observed a few times. J is TRBJ1-1 and V is TRBV4-1; TRBD1 matches 7 bases. Germline CDR1 is MGHRA and CDR2 is YSYEKL. After removal of 5 bases from V and 3 bases from J, the junction contained 12 bases not matched to a gene. The CDR3 is 16 residues long. The CDR3 nucleotides are TGCGCCAGCAGCGAGACGCCCGGACAGGATTACACTGAAGCTTTCTTT. It translates to CASSETPGQDYTEAFF.

The rearrangement joins TRBV19 to TRBJ2-3; TRBD2 matches at 10 bases. This CDR3 region has 18 residues. Unmatched junction bases numbered 14, after V lost 7 bases and J lost 1 base. Germline V gene sequence: CDR1 LNHDA, CDR2 SQIVND (reference sequence). As DNA, the CDR3 is TGTGCCAGTACCCCCAGGTGGGCTAGCGGGGGAGGCACAGATACGCAGTATTTT. Its translation is CASTPRWASGGGTDTQYF.

The rearrangement joins TRBV7-2 to TRBJ2-7; weak D call: TRBD2 (5 bases). Trimming stripped 3 bases from V and 0 bases from J, with 6 bases between. This CDR3 has 13 residues. From germline, CDR1 is SGHTA and CDR2 FQGNSA. CDR3 bases: TGTGCCAGCAGCTTCGGGGTCTCCTACGAGCAGTACTTC. It encodes CASSFGVSYEQYF.

This clone came up a few times. The V and J genes are TRBV7-8 and TRBJ2-7; unclear D gene. V lost 1 base to trimming and J lost 3 bases, with 4 bases between them. The CDR3 extends over 12 amino acids. Germline V gives CDR1 SGHVS, CDR2 FQNEAQ. CDR3 DNA sequence: TGTGCCAGCAGCTTAGTCGTCTACGAGCAGTACTTC. This gives the protein CASSLVVYEQYF.

The chain couples TRBV11-1 to TRBJ2-7; 10 positions match TRBD1. Germline CDR1 reads SGHAT; CDR2 reads FQDESV (reference sequence). The CDR3 extends over 16 amino acids. V lost 4 bases to trimming and J lost 3 bases; unmatched junction nucleotides: 9. CDR3 nucleotides: TGTGCCAGCAGCTCACATGATCGGACAGGGGGCTACGAGCAGTACTTC. The encoded protein is CASSSHDRTGGYEQYF.

This clone turned up a few times. The gene calls are TRBV6-1 and TRBJ1-4; 8 bases line up with TRBD1. CDR1 and CDR2 from the germline V gene are MNHNS and SASEGT. V dropped 6 bases and J dropped 7; count of bases not matched to a gene: 10. This CDR3 spans 15 amino acids. The DNA for the CDR3 is TGTGCCAGCAGCCCCCCTGGACAGGGAGGTGAAAAACTGTTTTTT. Its protein is CASSPPGQGGEKLFF.

This rearrangement joins TRBV30 to TRBJ2-1; 8 bases match TRBD2. Germline CDR1 and CDR2: GTSNPN and SVGIG (reference sequence). Trimming cost V 1 base and J 1 base; bases outside gene matches: 3. This CDR3 region has 15 residues. The CDR3 region is CAWSGSGVSYNEQFF. In nucleotides, the CDR3 is TGTGCCTGGAGTGGTAGCGGGGTGTCCTACAATGAGCAGTTCTTC.

This clone occurred a few times. The V and J genes are TRBV6-6 and TRBJ2-4; 9 bases are shared with TRBD2. This CDR3 spans 13 amino acids. The ends lost 7 bases at V and 8 bases at J; junction bases unmatched: 6. Germline assignment: CDR1 MNHNY and CDR2 SVGAGI (reference sequence). CDR3 bases: TGTGCCAGCATGGTCGCGGGGGGGGACATTCAGTACTTC. Its translation is CASMVAGGDIQYF.

The table lists this clone with many counts. This chain uses TRBV30 with TRBJ2-7; 8 nucleotides agree with TRBD1. CDR3 length equals 11 residues. J lost 4 bases, V lost 7 bases, and 3 bases had no gene match. Per germline, CDR1 GTSNPN and CDR2 SVGIG (reference sequence). CDR3 residues: CAYRQGYEQYF. CDR3 nucleotide sequence: TGTGCCTACAGACAGGGGTACGAGCAGTACTTC.

The chain is built from TRBV6-1 and TRBJ2-7; TRBD1 aligns across 7 bases. The trim removed 6 bases at V and 2 bases at J, leaving 7 bases unmatched. CDR1 MNHNS and CDR2 SASEGT come from the germline V gene. This CDR3 region has 14 residues. The CDR3 nucleotides read TGTGCCAGCAGGGCTTCCGGGACAGCCTACGAGCAGTACTTC. As protein: CASRASGTAYEQYF.

This clone showed up just a few times. The chain links TRBV19 to TRBJ2-5; 9 bases match TRBD1. There are 14 residues in the CDR3. Trimming removed 7 bases from V and 3 bases from J; junction bases left unmatched: 6. CDR1 LNHDA and CDR2 SQIVND come from the germline V gene (reference sequence). The CDR3 coding sequence is TGTGCCAGTACCGAGGACAGGGGAAAAGAGACCCAGTACTTC. Protein: CASTEDRGKETQYF.

This clone was recorded a few times. The chain carries TRBV4-2 and TRBJ2-2; possibly TRBD2 for D (5 bases). V dropped 3 bases and J dropped 4 bases, with 12 bases sitting between them. This CDR3 region has 15 residues. The germline V gene encodes CDR1 LGHNA and CDR2 YNFKEQ. This chain's CDR3 is CASSHSGGSTGELFF. Written as DNA, the CDR3 is TGTGCCAGCAGCCACAGCGGTGGGAGCACCGGGGAGCTGTTTTTT.

This clone has just a few counts. The V call is TRBV7-6, the J call TRBJ2-7; tentative D call: TRBD1 (6 bases). Trimming cost V 5 bases and J 4 bases, with 15 bases left between them. Germline lookup yields CDR1 SGHVS and CDR2 FNYEAQ. The CDR3 consists of 14 residues. The CDR3 region has the DNA TGTGCCAGCAGCCTCATGGACAGTACATACGAGCAGTACTTC. Its protein product is CASSLMDSTYEQYF. The complete variable domain, with remaining parts taken from reference TRBV7-6 and TRBJ2-7, reads GAGVSQSPRYKVTKRGQDVALRCDPISGHVSLYWYRQALGQGPEFLTYFNYEAQQDKSGLPNDRFSAERPEGSISTLTIQRTEQRDSAMYRCASSLMDSTYEQYFGPGTRLTVT.

J is TRBJ2-7 and V is TRBV6-6; the match to TRBD1 covers 10 bases. The CDR3 loop spans 13 amino acids. The germline gives CDR1 MNHNY, CDR2 SVGAGI (reference sequence). V was clipped by 6 bases and J by 3 bases; unmatched bases: 2. In nucleotides, the CDR3 is TGTGCCAGCAGCGGGACAGGGGTCTACGAGCAGTACTTC. Protein: CASSGTGVYEQYF.